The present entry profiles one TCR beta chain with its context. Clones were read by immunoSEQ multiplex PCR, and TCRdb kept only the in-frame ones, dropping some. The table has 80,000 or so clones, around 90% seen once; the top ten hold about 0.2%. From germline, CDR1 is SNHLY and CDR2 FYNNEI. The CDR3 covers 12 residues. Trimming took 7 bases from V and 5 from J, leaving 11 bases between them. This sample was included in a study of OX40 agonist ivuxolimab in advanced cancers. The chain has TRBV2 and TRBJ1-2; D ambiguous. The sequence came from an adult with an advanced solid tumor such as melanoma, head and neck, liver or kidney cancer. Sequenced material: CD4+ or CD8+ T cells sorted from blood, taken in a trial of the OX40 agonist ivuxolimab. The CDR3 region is CASTRDSYGYTF. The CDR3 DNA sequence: TGTGCCAGCACGAGGGATTCTTATGGCTACACCTTC.